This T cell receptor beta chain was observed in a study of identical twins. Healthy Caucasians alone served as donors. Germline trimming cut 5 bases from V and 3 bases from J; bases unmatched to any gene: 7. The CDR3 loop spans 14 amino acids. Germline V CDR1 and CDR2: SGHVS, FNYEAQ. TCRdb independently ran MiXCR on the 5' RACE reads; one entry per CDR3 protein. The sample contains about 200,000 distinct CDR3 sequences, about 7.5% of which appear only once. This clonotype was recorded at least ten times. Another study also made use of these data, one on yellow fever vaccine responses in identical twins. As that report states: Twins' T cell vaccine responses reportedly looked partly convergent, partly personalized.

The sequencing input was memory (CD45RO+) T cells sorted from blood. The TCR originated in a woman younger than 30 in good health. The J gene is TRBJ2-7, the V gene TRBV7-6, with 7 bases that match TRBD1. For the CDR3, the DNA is TGTGCCAGCAGCCGTCGACAGGGTATCTACGAGCAGTACTTC. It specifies CASSRRQGIYEQYF.